The clone carrying this T cell receptor (beta chain) was picked up one time. What it binds is unknown. This specimen comes from a study of cytomegalovirus exposure and HLA in healthy donors. Study-level points and caveats: Reports described diagnosis of cytomegalovirus status by the classifier as highly specific and sensitive. Sequencing likely caused a cluster of highly shared sequence variants. In a later analysis, an Asian-associated ancestry cluster reportedly showed fewer N-insertions than the roughly 650-donor mean. An analysis done earlier found most TCR beta V segments productive about 90% or about 30% of the time.

The CDR3 length is 13 residues. The V end lost 8 bases, the J end lost 3 bases, and 11 bases lay between the germline ends. CDR1 MNHEY and CDR2 SVGAGI come from the germline V gene. The PCR contained 60 Vbeta and 13 Jbeta primers. Sequenced by immunoSEQ multiplex PCR; TCRdb stores in-frame clones only, minus some. This sample has approximately 110,000 clones, with about three quarters found just once. The TCR originated in a woman aged 55-75 years in good health and CMV-seropositive. This chain uses TRBV6-5 with TRBJ1-5, with D possibly being TRBD1 (6 bases). The sequencing input was PBMCs. Here the CDR3 reads CASGQGINQPQHF. The CDR3 region has the DNA TGTGCCAGCGGGCAGGGGATCAATCAGCCCCAGCATTTT.